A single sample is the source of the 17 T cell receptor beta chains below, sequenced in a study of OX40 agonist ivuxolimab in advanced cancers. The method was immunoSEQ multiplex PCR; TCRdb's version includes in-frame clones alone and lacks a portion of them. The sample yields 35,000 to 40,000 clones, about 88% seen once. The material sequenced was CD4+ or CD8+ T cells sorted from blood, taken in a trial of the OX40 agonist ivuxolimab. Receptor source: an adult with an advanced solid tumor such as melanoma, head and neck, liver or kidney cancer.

The CDR3 nucleotides read TGTGCCAGCTCACCCTCGACAGGGGGCCTTCCTGAAGCTTTCTTT. Its protein product is CASSPSTGGLPEAFF. The V call is TRBV18, the J call TRBJ1-1; 10 bases are a match to TRBD1. The length of the CDR3 is 15 residues. Germline loops: CDR1 KGHSH, CDR2 LQKENI. The V and J ends lost 3 bases and 6 bases, in that order; junction bases with no gene match: 7.

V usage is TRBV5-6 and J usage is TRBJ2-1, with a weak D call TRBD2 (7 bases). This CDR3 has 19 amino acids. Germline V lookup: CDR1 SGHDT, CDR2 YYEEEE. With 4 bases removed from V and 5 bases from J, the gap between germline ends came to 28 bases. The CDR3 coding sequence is TGTGCCAGCAGCCAATCACCCCTTATACAGGGACTAAAAGACAATGAGCAGTTCTTC. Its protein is CASSQSPLIQGLKDNEQFF.

The CDR3 DNA follows: TGTGCCAGCCAAGGACAGGGACGTTGGCATGGCTACACCTTC. This encodes CASQGQGRWHGYTF. The J gene is TRBJ1-2, the V gene TRBV19, with TRBD1 matching over 8 bases. The length of the CDR3 is 14 residues. V shed 9 bases, J shed 6 bases, and the junction held 12 bases outside the gene matches. Germline V lookup: CDR1 LNHDA, CDR2 SQIVND (reference sequence).

The CDR3 DNA sequence: TGTGCCAGCAGCGTAGGGAATAGCGGGGCTGCAGATACGCAGTATTTT. Translating gives CASSVGNSGAADTQYF. The chain couples TRBV9 to TRBJ2-3; the match to TRBD2 covers 8 bases. Germline V lookup: CDR1 SGDLS, CDR2 YYNGEE. With 0 bases clipped from V and 4 bases from J, the junction kept 7 bases outside the gene matches. This CDR3 is built from 16 residues.

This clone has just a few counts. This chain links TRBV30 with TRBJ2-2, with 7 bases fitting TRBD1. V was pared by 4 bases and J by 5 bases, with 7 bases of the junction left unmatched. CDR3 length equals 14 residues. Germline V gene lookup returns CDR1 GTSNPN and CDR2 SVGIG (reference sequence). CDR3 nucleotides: TGTGCCTGGAAGAAGGGGGCGCGAACCGGGGAGCTGTTTTTT. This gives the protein CAWKKGARTGELFF.

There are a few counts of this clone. The CDR3 spells CSALRGGNSGSYNEQFF. The DNA for the CDR3 is TGCAGCGCCCTGAGGGGAGGGAATTCTGGCTCCTACAATGAGCAGTTCTTC. The chain couples TRBV29-1 to TRBJ2-1; the match to TRBD2 covers 7 bases. The CDR3 sequence is 17 residues long. Trimming cost V 7 bases and J 0 bases; bases outside gene matches: 15. Germline V gene lookup returns CDR1 SQVTM and CDR2 ANQGSEA.

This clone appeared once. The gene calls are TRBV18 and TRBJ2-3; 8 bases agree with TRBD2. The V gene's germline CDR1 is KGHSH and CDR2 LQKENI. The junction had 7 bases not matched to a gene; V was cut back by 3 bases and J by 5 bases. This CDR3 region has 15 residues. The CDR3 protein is CASSPPGTRRDTQYF. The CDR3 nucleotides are TGTGCCAGCTCACCCCCCGGGACTAGGAGAGATACGCAGTATTTT.

This chain's CDR3 is CASSRDRSEKLFF. The CDR3 region has the DNA TGTGCCAGCAGTCGAGACAGAAGTGAAAAACTGTTTTTT. The chain has TRBV6-6 and TRBJ1-4; D may be TRBD1 (5 bases). Deletions cut 5 bases from V and 7 bases from J, with 11 bases between. Germline CDR1 is MNHNY and CDR2 is SVGAGI (reference sequence). The length of the CDR3 is 13 residues.

The CDR3 protein is CASSRRRDDHEQYF. The DNA of the CDR3 is TGTGCCAGCAGCCGACGCCGGGACGACCACGAGCAGTACTTC. The chain carries TRBV7-2 and TRBJ2-7; D assignment may be TRBD1 or TRBD2 (5 bases each). The V end lost 5 bases, the J end lost 5 bases, and 16 bases lay between the germline ends. This CDR3 contains 14 residues. Germline loops: CDR1 SGHTA, CDR2 FQGNSA.

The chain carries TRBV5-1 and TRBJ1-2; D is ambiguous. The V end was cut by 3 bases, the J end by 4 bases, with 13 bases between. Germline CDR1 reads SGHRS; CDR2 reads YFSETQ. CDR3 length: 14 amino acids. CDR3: CASSSTGATYGYTF. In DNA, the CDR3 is TGCGCCAGCAGCTCGACGGGAGCCACCTATGGCTACACCTTC.

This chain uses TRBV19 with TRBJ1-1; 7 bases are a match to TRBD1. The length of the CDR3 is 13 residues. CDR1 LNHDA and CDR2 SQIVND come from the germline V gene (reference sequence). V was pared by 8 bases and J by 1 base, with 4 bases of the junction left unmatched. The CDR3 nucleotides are TGTGCCAGTTCCAGGACAGGGAACACTGAAGCTTTCTTT. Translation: CASSRTGNTEAFF.

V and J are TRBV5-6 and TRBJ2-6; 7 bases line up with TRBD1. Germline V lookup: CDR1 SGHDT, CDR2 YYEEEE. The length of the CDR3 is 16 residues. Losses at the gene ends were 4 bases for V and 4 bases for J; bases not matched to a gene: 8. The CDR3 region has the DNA TGTGCCAGCAGCCCTGACAGGGTGCGAGGGGCCAACGTCCTGACTTTC. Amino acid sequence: CASSPDRVRGANVLTF.

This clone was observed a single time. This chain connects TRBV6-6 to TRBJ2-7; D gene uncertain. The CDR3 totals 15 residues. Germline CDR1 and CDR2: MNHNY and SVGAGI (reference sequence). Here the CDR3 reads CSTTGPGLSSYEQYF. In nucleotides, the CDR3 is TGTTCAACAACGGGTCCGGGCCTCAGCTCCTACGAGCAGTACTTC.

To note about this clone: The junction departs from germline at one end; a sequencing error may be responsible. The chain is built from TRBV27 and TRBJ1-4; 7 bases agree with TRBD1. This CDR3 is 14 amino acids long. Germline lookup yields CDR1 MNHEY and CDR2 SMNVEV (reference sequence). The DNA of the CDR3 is TGTGCCAGCAGTACACAGGGGCGAAGGGAAAGACTGTTTTTT. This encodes CASSTQGRRERLFF.

The CDR3 DNA reads TGTGCCACCAGCAGAGATCTAGAGGGACGAGCTTTCTTT. It translates to CATSRDLEGRAFF. The chain joins TRBV15 to TRBJ1-1; D possibly corresponds to TRBD1 (5 bases). In germline, CDR1 is LNHNV, CDR2 YYDKDF (reference sequence). The CDR3 has 13 amino acids. Trimming left V 0 bases short and J 10 bases short, with 12 bases between.

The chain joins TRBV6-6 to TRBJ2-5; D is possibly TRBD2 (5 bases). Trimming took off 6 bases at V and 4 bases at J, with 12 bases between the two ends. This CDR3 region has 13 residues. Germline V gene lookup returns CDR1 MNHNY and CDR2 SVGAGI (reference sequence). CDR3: CASSSGSRETQYF. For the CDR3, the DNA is TGTGCCAGCAGCAGCGGCTCCCGAGAGACCCAGTACTTC.

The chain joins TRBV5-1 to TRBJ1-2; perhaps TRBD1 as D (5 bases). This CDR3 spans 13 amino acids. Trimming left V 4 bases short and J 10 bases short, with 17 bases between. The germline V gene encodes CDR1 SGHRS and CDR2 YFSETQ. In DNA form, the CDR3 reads TGCGCCAGCAGCCCCGGGACGGAACATGTCTACACCTTC. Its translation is CASSPGTEHVYTF.